The 30 T cell receptor beta chains below were found in one sample sequenced in a study of blood T cell repertoires in COVID-19. Sequenced by immunoSEQ multiplex PCR; TCRdb stores in-frame clones only, minus some. Of around 250,000 clones listed, roughly 85% were seen once; the top ten hold 3.1%. Sequencing was carried out using peripheral blood. The receptor set was obtained from a woman younger than 35 with acute or convalescent COVID-19.

This clone has just a few counts. V is TRBV4-1 and J is TRBJ2-5; D perhaps matches TRBD2 (5 bases). Trimming took off 1 base at V and 2 bases at J, with 20 bases between the two ends. The CDR3 contains 18 residues. Germline values: CDR1 MGHRA, CDR2 YSYEKL. CDR3 protein: CASSQATSSPVGQETQYF. DNA for the CDR3: TGCGCCAGCAGCCAAGCAACATCTAGCCCGGTGGGGCAAGAGACCCAGTACTTC.

This chain joins TRBV5-1 and TRBJ2-7, with 13 bases lining up with TRBD2. V lost 3 bases and J lost 0; bases outside the gene matches: 9. The length of the CDR3 is 18 residues. CDR1 is SGHRS and CDR2 is YFSETQ in the germline V gene. CDR3 coding DNA: TGCGCCAGCAGCTGGGGGGGACTAGCGGGACGAACCTCCTACGAGCAGTACTTC. Translation gives CASSWGGLAGRTSYEQYF.

This clone was found a few times. This chain uses TRBV7-9 with TRBJ1-5, with D maybe TRBD1 (6 bases). This CDR3 is 14 amino acids long. Per germline, CDR1 SEHNR and CDR2 FQNEAQ (reference sequence). Trimming took off 5 bases at V and 3 bases at J, with 11 bases between the two ends. The chain's CDR3 is CASSITGNNQPQHF. The CDR3 DNA follows: TGTGCCAGCAGCATCACAGGGAACAATCAGCCCCAGCATTTT.

The chain joins TRBV6-5 to TRBJ1-1; perhaps TRBD1 as D (6 bases). The CDR3 length is 14 residues. Germline V gene data show CDR1 as MNHEY and CDR2 as SVGAGI. V dropped 2 bases and J dropped 4 bases, with 11 bases sitting between them. For the CDR3, the DNA is TGTGCCAGCAGTTACGAACGGGGGGCCACTGAAGCTTTCTTT. Translated: CASSYERGATEAFF.

The chain is built from TRBV7-9 and TRBJ1-2, with D unresolved. From germline, CDR1 is SEHNR and CDR2 FQNEAQ (reference sequence). The CDR3 is 15 residues long. V lost 0 bases to trimming and J lost 7 bases, with 15 bases between them. DNA of the CDR3: TGTGCCAGCAGCTTAGCGGCAGGAACCTCCGGTGGCTACACCTTC. Amino acids: CASSLAAGTSGGYTF.

The chain employs TRBV19 and TRBJ1-6; D is ambiguous. The CDR3 totals 13 residues. CDR1 and CDR2 (germline): LNHDA, SQIVND (reference sequence). V was shortened by 5 bases and J by 14 bases, with 16 bases between the two germline ends. The CDR3 spells CASSLGIWRALHF. The CDR3 coding sequence is TGTGCCAGTAGTCTCGGGATCTGGCGGGCCCTCCACTTT. Drawing the rest from reference TRBV19 and TRBJ1-6, the complete variable domain is DGGITQSPKYLFRKEGQNVTLSCEQNLNHDAMYWYRQDPGQGLRLIYYSQIVNDFQKGDIAEGYSVSREKKESFPLTVTSAQKNPTAFYLCASSLGIWRALHFGNGTRLTVT.

This clone was recorded a few times. The chain combines TRBV30 with TRBJ2-5, with TRBD2 matching over 12 bases. The CDR3 covers 15 residues. V lost 8 bases to trimming and J lost 5 bases; unmatched junction nucleotides: 12. The germline V gene has CDR1 GTSNPN and CDR2 SVGIG (reference sequence). The CDR3 nucleotides are TGTGCCGGACGACTAGCGGGAGCGACGGGGGAGACCCAGTACTTC. Translation: CAGRLAGATGETQYF.

V and J are TRBV7-2 and TRBJ1-6; D is unclear. Between the trimmed V and J ends, which lost 1 base and 7 bases, there was a span of 14 bases. There are 16 residues in the CDR3. The germline V gene has CDR1 SGHTA and CDR2 FQGNSA. CDR3 protein: CASSLVKQVVNSPLHF. In DNA form, the CDR3 reads TGTGCCAGCAGCTTAGTGAAGCAGGTTGTGAATTCACCCCTCCACTTT. The whole variable domain, remainder taken from reference TRBV7-2 and TRBJ1-6, is GAGVSQSPSNKVTEKGKDVELRCDPISGHTALYWYRQSLGQGLEFLIYFQGNSAPDKSGLPSDRFSAERTGGSVSTLTIQRTQQEDSAVYLCASSLVKQVVNSPLHFGNGTRLTVT.

This rearrangement joins TRBV27 to TRBJ2-1, with 9 bases that match TRBD2. Germline values: CDR1 MNHEY, CDR2 SMNVEV (reference sequence). With 0 bases clipped from V and 10 bases from J, the junction kept 7 bases outside the gene matches. The CDR3 is 15 amino acids. DNA for the CDR3: TGTGCCAGCAGTTTATCGATCCTAGCGGGACCCGAGCAGTTCTTC. This codes for CASSLSILAGPEQFF.

This chain connects TRBV27 to TRBJ2-3, with 8 bases fitting TRBD1. Trimming cost V 6 bases and J 2 bases; bases outside gene matches: 13. Germline loops: CDR1 MNHEY, CDR2 SMNVEV (reference sequence). The CDR3 is 17 amino acids. The DNA for the CDR3 is TGTGCCAGCAGAAAGACCGGGACAGGAATTTCCACAGATACGCAGTATTTT. This gives the protein CASRKTGTGISTDTQYF.

This rearrangement joins TRBV5-8 to TRBJ2-1, with a tentative D call TRBD2 (5 bases). The V end was cut by 2 bases, the J end by 0 bases, with 12 bases between. Germline V CDR1 and CDR2: SGHTS, YDEGEE. The CDR3 has 16 amino acids. CDR3 sequence (DNA): TGTGCCAGCAGCTTCTACGGGGATAGCTCCTACAATGAGCAGTTCTTC. Its translation: CASSFYGDSSYNEQFF.

This clone was picked up a small number of times. V gene TRBV27 combines with J gene TRBJ2-3, with TRBD2 matching 7 bases. CDR3 length: 15 residues. Germline V gene lookup returns CDR1 MNHEY and CDR2 SMNVEV (reference sequence). The ends lost 6 bases at V and 2 bases at J; junction bases unmatched: 8. As DNA, the CDR3 is TGTGCCAGCAGATCCGGGACTACCTCCACAGATACGCAGTATTTT. It translates to CASRSGTTSTDTQYF.

This chain connects TRBV5-1 to TRBJ2-3; 9 nucleotides align to TRBD2. The CDR3 is 16 amino acids. CDR1 is SGHRS and CDR2 is YFSETQ in the germline V gene. V dropped 0 bases and J dropped 2; count of bases not matched to a gene: 4. The CDR3 coding sequence is TGCGCCAGCAGCTTGGGGTCTAGCGGGAACACAGATACGCAGTATTTT. Its protein is CASSLGSSGNTDTQYF. The full variable domain, in which reference TRBV5-1 and TRBJ2-3 provide the parts outside the CDR3, is KAGVTQTPRYLIKTRGQQVTLSCSPISGHRSVSWYQQTPGQGLQFLFEYFSETQRNKGNFPGRFSGRQFSNSRSEMNVSTLELGDSALYLCASSLGSSGNTDTQYFGPGTRLTVL.

A remark on this clone: At the DNA level, this CDR3 is encoded by other sequences in the same sample as well. The V call is TRBV7-2, the J call TRBJ2-5; perhaps TRBD2 as D (6 bases). The CDR3 has 14 amino acids. V was clipped by 3 bases and J by 5 bases, with 13 bases between them. Germline V CDR1 and CDR2: SGHTA, FQGNSA. As DNA, the CDR3 is TGTGCCAGCAGCTTGGCGGGACGGGGGGAGACCCAGTACTTC. This encodes CASSLAGRGETQYF.

The chain employs TRBV6-5 and TRBJ2-3, with TRBD2 matching 7 bases. The CDR3 sequence is 15 residues long. With V trimmed by 2 bases and J by 3 bases, 5 bases remained unmatched. CDR1 is MNHEY, CDR2 SVGAGI, per germline. DNA for the CDR3: TGTGCCAGCAGTTACACTAGCGTGATGACAGATACGCAGTATTTT. It translates to CASSYTSVMTDTQYF.

This clone was counted only a few times. This rearrangement joins TRBV7-9 to TRBJ1-3; 8 nucleotides agree with TRBD1. This CDR3 has 15 amino acids. CDR1 SEHNR and CDR2 FQNEAQ come from the germline V gene (reference sequence). Losses at the gene ends were 5 bases for V and 4 bases for J; bases not matched to a gene: 7. CDR3 loop: CASSEGQGHGNTIYF. CDR3 DNA sequence: TGTGCCAGCAGCGAAGGACAGGGTCACGGAAACACCATATATTTT.

V gene TRBV28 combines with J gene TRBJ2-7; possible D gene TRBD2, 6 bases. Germline assignment: CDR1 MDHEN and CDR2 SYDVKM. Trimming pared 7 bases from V and 9 bases from J, leaving 16 bases between. The CDR3 extends over 12 amino acids. CDR3 protein: CASMMGGRGQYF. CDR3 bases: TGTGCCAGCATGATGGGGGGTCGAGGGCAGTACTTC.

DNA for the CDR3: TGTGCCAGCAGTTTACAGGGCGTGGCCGAGCAGTACTTC. Protein: CASSLQGVAEQYF. The chain has TRBV12-3 or TRBV12-4 and TRBJ2-7, with a possible D match to TRBD1 (5 bases). The CDR3 has 13 residues. Trimming took 2 bases from V and 6 from J, leaving 11 bases between them.

This chain connects TRBV7-2 to TRBJ2-7, with 7 bases fitting TRBD2. Germline lookup yields CDR1 SGHTA and CDR2 FQGNSA. With 1 base clipped from V and 6 bases from J, the junction kept 9 bases outside the gene matches. The CDR3 length is 15 residues. The CDR3 spells CASSLVGRETGEQYF. In nucleotides, the CDR3 is TGTGCCAGCAGCTTAGTTGGGCGGGAGACGGGCGAGCAGTACTTC.

V gene TRBV10-2 combines with J gene TRBJ1-1; D perhaps matches TRBD1 (6 bases). The CDR3 totals 14 residues. The V gene lost 2 bases and the J gene lost 1 base, with 8 bases spanning the gap. CDR1 and CDR2 from the germline V gene are WSHSY and SAAADI. This CDR3 reads CASSEGGQNTEAFF. In DNA, the CDR3 is TGCGCCAGCAGTGAGGGGGGCCAGAACACTGAAGCTTTCTTT.

The chain couples TRBV12-3 or TRBV12-4 to TRBJ1-2; no clear D. The CDR3 has 13 amino acids. The ends were cut back, 2 bases at V and 8 bases at J, with 12 bases in the middle. The CDR3: CASSLLSGVGYTF. CDR3 nucleotides: TGTGCCAGCAGTTTATTATCCGGGGTCGGCTACACCTTC.

CDR3 residues: CASSSSGLAGSATKNIQYF. For the CDR3, the DNA is TGTGCCAGCAGCTCCTCGGGACTAGCGGGATCCGCTACCAAAAACATTCAGTACTTC. The chain combines TRBV7-2 with TRBJ2-4; 13 nucleotides line up with TRBD2. CDR1 and CDR2 from the germline V gene are SGHTA and FQGNSA. Trimming removed 4 bases from V and 2 bases from J; junction bases left unmatched: 11. The CDR3 contains 19 residues.

In nucleotides, the CDR3 is TGTGCCACCAGTGATGAGGGACAAAAAGCTTTCTTT. Translation: CATSDEGQKAFF. This sequence joins TRBV24-1 and TRBJ1-1; a weak D match, TRBD1 (6 bases). Trimming stripped 3 bases from V and 9 bases from J, with 10 bases between. The CDR3 loop spans 12 amino acids. Germline assignment: CDR1 KGHDR and CDR2 SFDVKD.

The chain has TRBV5-8 and TRBJ2-1; TRBD1 aligns across 8 bases. The CDR3 extends over 16 amino acids. V gave up 5 bases and J gave up 0 bases; unmatched junction bases: 7. Germline CDR1 SGHTS, CDR2 YDEGEE. CDR3 bases: TGTGCCAGCAGTTACCACAGGGGGAGCTCCTACAATGAGCAGTTCTTC. It is translated as CASSYHRGSSYNEQFF.

The rearrangement links TRBV19 to TRBJ2-1, with TRBD2 matching 7 bases. V lost 8 bases to trimming and J lost 1 base; unmatched junction nucleotides: 5. The CDR3 sequence is 14 residues long. From germline, CDR1 is LNHDA and CDR2 SQIVND (reference sequence). The CDR3 coding sequence is TGTGCCAGTGGTGGGGAGGGGTCCTACAATGAGCAGTTCTTC. Translating it yields CASGGEGSYNEQFF.

The J gene is TRBJ2-1, the V gene TRBV27, with TRBD2 matching over 10 bases. J was trimmed by 8 bases and V by 4 bases; bases with no gene match: 5. Germline-derived CDR1 and CDR2 are MNHEY and SMNVEV (reference sequence). The CDR3 is 14 amino acids. CDR3: CASSSSGSLYEQFF. In DNA, the CDR3 is TGTGCCAGCAGTTCTAGCGGGAGTCTCTATGAGCAGTTCTTC.

This chain links TRBV11-2 with TRBJ2-3; TRBD2 might be the D (5 bases). CDR1 SGHAT and CDR2 FQNNGV come from the germline V gene. V shed 6 bases and J shed 6 bases, with 7 bases lying between them. This CDR3 spans 11 amino acids. Here the CDR3 DNA reads TGTGCCAGCAGAGAGGGTGATACGCAGTATTTT. Translating gives CASREGDTQYF. Based on the CDR3 plus reference TRBV11-2 and TRBJ2-3, the full variable domain is EAGVAQSPRYKIIEKRQSVAFWCNPISGHATLYWYQQILGQGPKLLIQFQNNGVVDDSQLPKDRFSAERLKGVDSTLKIQPAKLEDSAVYLCASREGDTQYFGPGTRLTVL.

Comments on this clone: Other DNA sequences in the same sample also yield this CDR3. The CDR3 DNA is TGCGCCAGCAGCCAAGACTCAGGGATATACGAGCAGTACTTC. It yields the protein CASSQDSGIYEQYF. The chain combines TRBV4-1 with TRBJ2-7; D might be TRBD1 (5 bases). CDR3 length: 14 amino acids. The V end lost 0 bases, the J end lost 4 bases, and 10 bases lay between the germline ends. Germline loops: CDR1 MGHRA, CDR2 YSYEKL.

Regarding this clone: This sample includes further DNA sequences coding for the same CDR3. The chain links TRBV5-1 to TRBJ2-5; 11 nucleotides line up with TRBD2. Trimming at V came to 4 bases and at J to 2 bases, leaving 4 bases not matched to a gene. This CDR3 is built from 15 residues. Germline values: CDR1 SGHRS, CDR2 YFSETQ. The CDR3 nucleotides read TGCGCCAGCAGCCCGGGGACTAGCGGACAAGAGACCCAGTACTTC. Translated: CASSPGTSGQETQYF.

The V gene is TRBV5-1, the J gene TRBJ1-1; possibly TRBD1 for D (6 bases). CDR3 length: 14 residues. Germline loops: CDR1 SGHRS, CDR2 YFSETQ. V lost 4 bases and J lost 0, with 10 bases in between. CDR3 loop: CASSGGTMNTEAFF. The CDR3 nucleotides are TGCGCCAGCAGCGGTGGGACAATGAACACTGAAGCTTTCTTT.